This T cell receptor beta chain appears in the sequencing data of a study of Graves' ophthalmopathy and Graves' hyperthyroidism. Scientists amplified the TCR beta CDR3 regions from RNA transcripts. The authors performed first-round RT-PCR with HTBI primers and then a second-round multiplex PCR. TCRdb passed the multiplex PCR reads through MiXCR, listing each CDR3 protein once. The sample records 650,000 to 800,000 distinct CDR3 sequences, roughly two fifths being singletons. Trimming took off 4 bases at V and 0 bases at J, with 7 bases between the two ends. CDR1 and CDR2 from the germline V gene are LNHDA and SQIVND (reference sequence). This CDR3 spans 15 amino acids. This clonotype appeared many times.

This clonotype was sampled from an adult man with Graves' ophthalmopathy. The sequencing sample was made of peripheral blood. The chain is built from TRBV19 and TRBJ2-6; D is ambiguous. The CDR3 sequence: CASSKTDSGANVLTF. The CDR3 region has the DNA TGTGCCAGTAGTAAGACGGACTCTGGGGCCAACGTCCTGACTTTC.